The entry below gives a single TCR beta chain sequence along with its context. Its antigen remains unidentified. These data are taken from a study of OX40 agonist ivuxolimab in advanced cancers. Across the whole study: An anti-OX40 (CD134) antibody with agonistic activity, ivuxolimab, was administered to patients. Broader study findings: Relative to CD4+ cells, CD8+ T cells on average had more expanded clones.

Germline values: CDR1 MNHEY, CDR2 SMNVEV (reference sequence). CDR3 length: 16 amino acids. Trimming left V 5 bases short and J 2 bases short, with 15 bases between. TCRdb's copy holds only in-frame clones and misses some; the assay was immunoSEQ multiplex PCR. The repertoire holds about 68,000 clones, 90% to 95% seen once, with under 7.5% in the top ten. This clonotype was sampled from an adult with an advanced solid tumor such as melanoma, head and neck, liver or kidney cancer. The sample was CD4+ or CD8+ T cells sorted from blood, taken in a trial of the OX40 agonist ivuxolimab. The gene calls are TRBV27 and TRBJ2-2; perhaps TRBD2 as D (6 bases). This CDR3 is CASSRERGGNTGELFF. The CDR3 DNA sequence: TGTGCCAGCAGTCGAGAACGGGGAGGAAACACCGGGGAGCTGTTTTTT.